Listed below are T cell receptor beta chains from one sample, sequenced in a study of blood T cell repertoires in COVID-19. Assay used: immunoSEQ multiplex PCR; TCRdb lists only in-frame clones, some missing. The data contain approximately 180,000 clones, 80% to 90% of them singletons. The sequenced sample was PBMCs or T cells enriched from blood (not recorded which). These receptors came from a woman aged 40 to 50 with acute COVID-19. Both conserved end residues are part of each CDR3. The D gene is left open where the match is weak.

v_gene: TRBV15
d_gene: TRBD2
j_gene: TRBJ2-1
CDR3aa: CATSRDLNYFGTSGNEQFF

v_gene: TRBV30
d_gene: NA
j_gene: TRBJ1-1
CDR3aa: CAWSEGRTYSRAFF

v_gene: TRBV3-1/TRBV3-2
d_gene: TRBD1
j_gene: TRBJ1-6
CDR3aa: CASSLRPGTGSANSPLHF

v_gene: TRBV3-1/TRBV3-2
d_gene: NA
j_gene: TRBJ1-2
CDR3aa: CASSQGGGAGYGYTF

v_gene: TRBV28
d_gene: NA
j_gene: TRBJ1-3
CDR3aa: CASSSQFDRTRIGNTIYF

v_gene: TRBV5-6
d_gene: TRBD2
j_gene: TRBJ2-3
CDR3aa: CASSPSGRGADTQYF

v_gene: TRBV18
d_gene: TRBD1
j_gene: TRBJ1-4
CDR3aa: CASSPPRDRANEKLFF

v_gene: TRBV20-1
d_gene: NA
j_gene: TRBJ2-1
CDR3aa: CSARAGVEQFF

v_gene: TRBV14
d_gene: NA
j_gene: TRBJ1-4
CDR3aa: CASSQDSALNEKLFF

v_gene: TRBV5-1
d_gene: NA
j_gene: TRBJ1-3
CDR3aa: CASSLQGMRNTIYF

v_gene: TRBV9
d_gene: NA
j_gene: TRBJ1-2
CDR3aa: CASSPQVRRWGREDYGYTF

v_gene: TRBV3-1/TRBV3-2
d_gene: NA
j_gene: TRBJ2-3
CDR3aa: CASSQDSLVSSTDTQYF

v_gene: TRBV7-9
d_gene: NA
j_gene: TRBJ1-1
CDR3aa: CASRSMTGGAEAFF

v_gene: TRBV18
d_gene: NA
j_gene: TRBJ1-4
CDR3aa: CASSPPWGQGEKLFF

v_gene: TRBV7-2
d_gene: TRBD2
j_gene: TRBJ2-2
CDR3aa: CASSSLLGSGRLNTGELFF

v_gene: TRBV19
d_gene: NA
j_gene: TRBJ1-1
CDR3aa: CASSIRPRAEAFF

v_gene: TRBV3-1/TRBV3-2
d_gene: NA
j_gene: TRBJ2-3
CDR3aa: CASSRSRGYRADTQYF

v_gene: TRBV30
d_gene: TRBD1
j_gene: TRBJ2-7
CDR3aa: CAWSVQGFYEQYF

v_gene: TRBV19
d_gene: TRBD2
j_gene: TRBJ2-7
CDR3aa: CASSIVTSGSYEQYF

v_gene: TRBV2
d_gene: TRBD1
j_gene: TRBJ1-5
CDR3aa: CASSSGGSNQPQHF

v_gene: TRBV2
d_gene: NA
j_gene: TRBJ1-2
CDR3aa: CASSEQVLSYGYTF

v_gene: TRBV3-1/TRBV3-2
d_gene: NA
j_gene: TRBJ2-2
CDR3aa: CASSQEAVASGELFF

v_gene: TRBV28
d_gene: NA
j_gene: TRBJ1-6
CDR3aa: CASLQSSQGSSPLHF

v_gene: TRBV2
d_gene: TRBD1
j_gene: TRBJ1-5
CDR3aa: CASSRDRGSNQPQHF